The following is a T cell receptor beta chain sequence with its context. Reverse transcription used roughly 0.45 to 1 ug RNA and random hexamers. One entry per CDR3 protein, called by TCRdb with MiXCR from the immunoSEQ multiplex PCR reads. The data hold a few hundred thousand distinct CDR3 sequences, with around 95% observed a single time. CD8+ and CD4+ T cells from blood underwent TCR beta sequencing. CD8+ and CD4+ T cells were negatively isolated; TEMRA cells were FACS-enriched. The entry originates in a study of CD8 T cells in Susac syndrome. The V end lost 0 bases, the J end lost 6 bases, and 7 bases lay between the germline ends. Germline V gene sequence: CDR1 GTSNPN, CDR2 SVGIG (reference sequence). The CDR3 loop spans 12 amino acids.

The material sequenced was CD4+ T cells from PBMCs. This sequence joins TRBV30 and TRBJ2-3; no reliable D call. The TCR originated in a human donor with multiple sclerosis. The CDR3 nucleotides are TGTGCCTGGAGTGTGGCAGCGGATACGCAGTATTTT. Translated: CAWSVAADTQYF. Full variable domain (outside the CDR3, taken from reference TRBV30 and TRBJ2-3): SQTIHQWPATLVQPVGSPLSLECTVEGTSNPNLYWYRQAAGRGLQLLFYSVGIGQISSEVPQNLSASRPQDRQFILSSKKLLLSDSGFYLCAWSVAADTQYFGPGTRLTVL.